The entry below gives a single T cell receptor (beta chain) sequence along with its context. Its antigen is unknown. Per the authors' pipeline: Junction-only sequences produced by ImmunoSEQ had no quality scores, so filtering differed. Repertoires were generated with immunoSEQ multiplex PCR, while TCRdb's copy carries only in-frame clones and drops some. Clone size and V and J calls were adopted from that table, with D and trimming inferred from the DNA. The data contain some 2 million clones, about 95% of them seen just once; the ten biggest clones take up less than 1.5%. These data originate in a study of shared clonotypes between healthy human individuals. CDR1 is MNHEY and CDR2 is SVGAGI in the germline V gene. The germline V and J ends were trimmed by 0 bases and 3 bases, with 15 bases remaining between them. The CDR3 covers 16 residues. General study findings and limits: Naive subsets, compared against memory subsets, generally had larger estimated richness values. The study found about 5% of naive CD4 clonotypes shared across a few donors.

CD45RO-negative, CCR7-selected cells formed the naive CD8 fraction, which excluded terminally differentiated effector memory CD45RA+ cells. All donors were healthy HIV-negative adults lacking recent acute infections or vaccinations. The TCR comes from a man in his late teens or twenties in good health. The material sequenced was naive CD8+ T cells sorted from blood. This chain links TRBV6-5 with TRBJ2-7; D gene ambiguous. The DNA of the CDR3 is TGTGCCAGCAGTTACTCGGGCGGCGAACAGATCTACGAGCAGTACTTC. As protein: CASSYSGGEQIYEQYF.